This T cell receptor beta chain came from a study of beta chain features in type 1 diabetes. The authors reverse transcribed all of the isolated RNA, so sequencing captured expressed TCRB transcripts. Sequenced by immunoSEQ multiplex PCR; TCRdb stores in-frame clones only, minus some. The sample comprises a few hundred thousand clones, more than 9.5% of which are singletons, and about 0.014% rests with the top ten. This clone has only a few counts. The sequence was obtained from a woman aged 25-40 years in good health. The sequenced sample consisted of naive CD4+ T cells from blood.

The CDR3 DNA reads as TGCGCCAGCAGCCAATTAAAGGGGGCGAACACTGAAGCTTTCTTT. Amino acid sequence: CASSQLKGANTEAFF. The rearrangement links TRBV4-3 to TRBJ1-1, with TRBD1 matching over 7 bases. With 2 bases clipped from V and 1 base from J, the junction kept 4 bases outside the gene matches. Germline V lookup: CDR1 LGHNA, CDR2 YSLEER. The CDR3 sequence is 15 residues long.